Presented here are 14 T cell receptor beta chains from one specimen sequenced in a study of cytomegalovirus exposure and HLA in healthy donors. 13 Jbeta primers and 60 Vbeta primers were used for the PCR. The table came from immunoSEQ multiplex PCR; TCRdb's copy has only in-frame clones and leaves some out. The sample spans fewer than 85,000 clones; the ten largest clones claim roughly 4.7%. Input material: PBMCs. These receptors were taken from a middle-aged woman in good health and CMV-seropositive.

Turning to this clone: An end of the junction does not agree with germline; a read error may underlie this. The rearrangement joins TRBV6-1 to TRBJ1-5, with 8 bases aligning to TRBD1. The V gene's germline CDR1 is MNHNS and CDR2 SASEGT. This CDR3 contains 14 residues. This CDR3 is CASSQDRATMPQHF. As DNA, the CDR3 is TGTGCCAGCTCACAGGACAGGGCTACAATGCCCCAACATTTT.

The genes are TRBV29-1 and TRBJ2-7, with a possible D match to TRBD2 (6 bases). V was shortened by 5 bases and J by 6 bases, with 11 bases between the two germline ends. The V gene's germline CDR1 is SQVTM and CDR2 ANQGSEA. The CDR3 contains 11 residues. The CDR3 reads CSVLRGSEQYF. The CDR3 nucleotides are TGCAGCGTTCTCCGGGGGAGCGAGCAGTACTTC.

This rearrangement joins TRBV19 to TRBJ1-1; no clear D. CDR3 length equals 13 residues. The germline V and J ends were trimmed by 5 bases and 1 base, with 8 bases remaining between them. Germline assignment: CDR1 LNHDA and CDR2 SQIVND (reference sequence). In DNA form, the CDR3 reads TGTGCCAGTAGTTATACAGAGAACACTGAAGCTTTCTTT. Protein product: CASSYTENTEAFF. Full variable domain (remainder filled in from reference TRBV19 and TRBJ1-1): DGGITQSPKYLFRKEGQNVTLSCEQNLNHDAMYWYRQDPGQGLRLIYYSQIVNDFQKGDIAEGYSVSREKKESFPLTVTSAQKNPTAFYLCASSYTENTEAFFGQGTRLTVV.

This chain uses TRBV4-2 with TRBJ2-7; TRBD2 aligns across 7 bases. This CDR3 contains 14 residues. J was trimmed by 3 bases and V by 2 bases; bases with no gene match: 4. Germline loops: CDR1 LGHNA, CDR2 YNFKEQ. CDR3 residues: CASSQNTGGYEQYF. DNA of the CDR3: TGTGCCAGCAGCCAAAACACGGGGGGCTACGAGCAGTACTTC.

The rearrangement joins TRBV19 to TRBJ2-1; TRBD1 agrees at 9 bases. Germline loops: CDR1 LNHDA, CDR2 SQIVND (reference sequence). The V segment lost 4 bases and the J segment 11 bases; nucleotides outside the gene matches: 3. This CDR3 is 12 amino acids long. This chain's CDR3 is CASSRGTGKQFF. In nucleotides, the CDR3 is TGTGCCAGTAGTAGGGGGACAGGGAAGCAGTTCTTC.

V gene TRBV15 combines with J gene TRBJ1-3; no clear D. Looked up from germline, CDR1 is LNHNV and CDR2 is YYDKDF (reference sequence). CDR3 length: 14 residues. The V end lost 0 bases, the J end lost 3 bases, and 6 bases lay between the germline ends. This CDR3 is CATSRDMSGNTIYF. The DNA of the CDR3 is TGTGCCACCAGCAGAGACATGAGTGGAAACACCATATATTTT.

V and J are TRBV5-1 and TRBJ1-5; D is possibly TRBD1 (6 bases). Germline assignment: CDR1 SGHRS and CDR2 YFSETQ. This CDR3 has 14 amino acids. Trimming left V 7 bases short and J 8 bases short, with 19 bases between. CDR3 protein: CASSPRGNGEPQHF. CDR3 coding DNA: TGCGCCAGCTCCCCAAGGGGGAATGGGGAGCCCCAGCATTTT.

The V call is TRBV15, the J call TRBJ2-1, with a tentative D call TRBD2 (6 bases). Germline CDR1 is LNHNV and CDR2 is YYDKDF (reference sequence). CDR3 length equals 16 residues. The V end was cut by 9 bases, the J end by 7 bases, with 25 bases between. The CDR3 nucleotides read TGTGCCACTACCGGGAGTCGGTCTACCTTTGAGAATGAGCAGTTCTTC. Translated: CATTGSRSTFENEQFF.

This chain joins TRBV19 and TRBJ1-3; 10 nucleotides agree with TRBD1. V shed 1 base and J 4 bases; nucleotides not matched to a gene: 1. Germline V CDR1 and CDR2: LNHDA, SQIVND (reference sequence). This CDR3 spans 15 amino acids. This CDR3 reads CASSIGQGAGNTIYF. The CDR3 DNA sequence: TGTGCCAGTAGTATAGGACAGGGGGCCGGAAACACCATATATTTT.

This CDR3 reads CASSQPKTDQPQHF. The CDR3 DNA follows: TGCGCCAGCAGTCAACCCAAAACGGATCAGCCCCAGCATTTT. This chain links TRBV23-1 with TRBJ1-5, with unresolved D. TRBV23-1 is an open reading frame whose function is uncertain. This CDR3 region has 14 residues. The V and J ends lost 2 bases and 5 bases respectively, with 10 bases between them.

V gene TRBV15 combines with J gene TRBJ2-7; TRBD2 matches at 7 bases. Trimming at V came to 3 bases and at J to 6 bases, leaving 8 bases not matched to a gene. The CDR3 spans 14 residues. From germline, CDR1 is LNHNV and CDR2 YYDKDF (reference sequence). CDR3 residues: CATSSPKGGGEQYF. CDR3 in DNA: TGTGCCACCAGCAGTCCTAAAGGCGGGGGCGAGCAGTACTTC.

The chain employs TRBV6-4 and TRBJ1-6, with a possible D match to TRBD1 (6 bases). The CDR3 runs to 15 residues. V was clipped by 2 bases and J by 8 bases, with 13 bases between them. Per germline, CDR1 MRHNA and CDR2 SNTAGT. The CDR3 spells CASSDDRPWDSPLHF. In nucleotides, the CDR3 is TGTGCCAGCAGTGACGACAGGCCATGGGATTCACCCCTCCACTTT.

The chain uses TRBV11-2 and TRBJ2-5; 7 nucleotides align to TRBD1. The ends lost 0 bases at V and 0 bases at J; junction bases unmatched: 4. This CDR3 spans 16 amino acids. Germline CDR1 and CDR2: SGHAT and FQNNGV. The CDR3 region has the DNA TGTGCCAGCAGCTTAGAGGGGACAGAGTACCAAGAGACCCAGTACTTC. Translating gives CASSLEGTEYQETQYF.

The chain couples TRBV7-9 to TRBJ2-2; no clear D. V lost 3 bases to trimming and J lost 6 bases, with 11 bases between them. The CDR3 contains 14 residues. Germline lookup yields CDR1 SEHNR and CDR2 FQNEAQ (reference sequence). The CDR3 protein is CASSFHYSPGELFF. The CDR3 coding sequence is TGTGCCAGCAGCTTCCACTACTCCCCCGGGGAGCTGTTTTTT.